This T cell receptor (beta chain) originates from a study of cytomegalovirus exposure and HLA in healthy donors. The study's findings and limits: There was a cluster of highly shared sequence variants that was likely a sequencing artifact. As was reported, the classifier diagnosed cytomegalovirus status with high specificity and sensitivity.

Points on this clone: Its antigen is unidentified.

Use of 60 Vbeta and 13 Jbeta primers characterized the PCR. The protocol was immunoSEQ multiplex PCR, while the TCRdb copy is restricted to in-frame clones and leaves out a portion. This table holds approximately 140,000 clones, 75% to 85% found once. Sequencing used PBMCs. The origin of this receptor is a female donor in good health and CMV-seronegative.

CDR3 amino acids: CASSRLPGAGATYEQYF. In DNA, the CDR3 is TGCGCCAGCAGCCGCCTGCCTGGGGCGGGAGCCACCTACGAGCAGTACTTC. The chain employs TRBV4-1 and TRBJ2-7, with TRBD2 matching over 7 bases. CDR1 and CDR2 (germline): MGHRA, YSYEKL. Trimming cost V 4 bases and J 2 bases; bases outside gene matches: 14. CDR3 length equals 17 residues.